This T cell receptor beta chain was captured in a study of tumor and adjacent non-tumor tissue in lung cancer listed by TCRdb under 2018. At the level of the whole study: The cohort included about a dozen adenocarcinoma, a couple of squamous cell carcinoma and 1 small cell lung cancer patients. Ages among the approximately 15 patients ranged from about 31 to 85 years, there were 10 or so men and 5 women, and disease was at TNM stage I to III. A total of approximately 120,000,000 productive TCRbeta reads were generated by sequencing, corresponding to an average of about 4.17 million reads per sample. The study compared bulk TCRbeta repertoires from lung tumor tissue and matched distant non-tumor lung tissue of some 15 lung cancer patients. TCRbeta CDR3 sequencing was performed on 25 to 35 paired specimens, with one tumor sample and one normal lung sample collected per patient. What the research found in general, with its limitations: A significantly larger cumulative share of the repertoire was made up by the top 100 clones in normal lung than in tumor tissue. TCR diversity was significantly higher in younger patients, and higher tumor TCR diversity was associated with shorter overall and disease-free survival. Tumor tissue showed significantly higher TCR diversity (inverse Simpson) than normal lung tissue, at 431.37 vs 166.20 (P = 0.0075, Mann-Whitney U test). Peripheral blood was not sequenced, so blood TCRbeta repertoires in these lung cancer patients were not examined. With only about 16 patients in the cohort, the authors noted that larger samples and more detailed clinical data are needed. The sequencing platform is not named in the methods, and unique molecular identifiers are not mentioned.

RNA was extracted from bulk unsorted tissue and checked for quality with a NanoDrop ND-1000 and an Agilent 2100. Newly diagnosed lung cancer patients without prior chemotherapy who had been admitted for thoracic surgery in China between August and November 2014 were enrolled as donors. Anyone who had undergone radiotherapy or chemotherapy before, or who had another cancer at the same time, was left out of the study. Surgical tissue pieces of about 1-2.1 cm3 were preserved in RNAlater solution and were kept at -80 degrees C until use. The library was obtained by multiplex PCR. Sequenced using an Illumina HiSeq 2500. TCRbeta libraries were built by three rounds of nested PCR using primers (Table S4), following protocols modified from ARM-PCR. PCR products of 200-500 bp were gel-excised and purified with the QIAquick gel extraction kit before sequencing. The source study handled its data this way. Trimmomatic was used to clean the reads, FLASH merged the cleaned reads into complete CDR3 sequences, and MiTCR assigned the sequences to V(D)J germline segments. Clonal diversity was computed as the inverse Simpson's index with VDJtools. In-frame sequences without a premature stop codon were defined as productive reads. The public reads were quality trimmed at Q25 with fastp and then assembled into clones with MiXCR by TCRdb, keeping productive beta chains. Rows are unified per CDR3 protein, each entry keeping the most common DNA and genes. The V and J calls come from TCRdb's annotation, not from the publication. The sample table contains about 85,000 distinct CDR3 sequences; only one count was recorded for 61% of them. About 15% of the sample goes to the ten largest clones.

This clonotype was counted many times. What antigen it recognizes has not been identified. Base qualities are not recorded, but no much larger clone differs from it by a single base. Sequenced input: lung tumor tissue. This TCR derives from a man between 65 and 85 years old with non-small cell lung cancer.

The CDR3 protein is CASSSTTGEEGQPQHF. In nucleotides, the sequence is TGTGCCAGCAGCTCTACGACAGGGGAGGAGGGACAGCCCCAGCATTTT. The chain employs TRBV28 and TRBJ1-5; TRBD1 agrees with 8 junctional bases. Trimming removed 6 bases from V and 7 bases from J; the gene matches leave 14 bases unexplained. Inclusive of the bounding cysteine and phenylalanine, the CDR3 is 16 residues long. Just the 48-base CDR3 DNA is kept, in frame starting at base 1. CDR1 MDHEN and CDR2 SYDVKM are derived from the germline V gene. Reference TRBV28 and TRBJ1-5 proteins supply the regions before and after the CDR3; the full variable domain is: DVKVTQSSRYLVKRTGEKVFLECVQDMDHENMFWYRQDPGLGLRLIYFSYDVKMKEKGDIPEGYSVSREKKERFSLILESASTNQTSMYLCASSSTTGEEGQPQHFGDGTRLSIL.